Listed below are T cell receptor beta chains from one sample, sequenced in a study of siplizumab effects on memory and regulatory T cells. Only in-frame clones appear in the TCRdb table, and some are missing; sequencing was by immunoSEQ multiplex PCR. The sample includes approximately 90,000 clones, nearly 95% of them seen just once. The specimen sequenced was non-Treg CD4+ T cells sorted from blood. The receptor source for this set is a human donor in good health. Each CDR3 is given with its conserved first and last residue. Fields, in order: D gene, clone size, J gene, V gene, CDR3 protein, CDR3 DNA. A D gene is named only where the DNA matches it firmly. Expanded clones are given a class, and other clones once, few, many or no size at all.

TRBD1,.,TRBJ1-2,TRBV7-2,CASSLKQGFGYTF,TGTGCCAGCAGCCTGAAACAGGGGTTCGGCTACACCTTC
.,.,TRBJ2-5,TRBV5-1,CASTQTGPQETQYF,TGCGCCAGCACTCAGACGGGTCCGCAAGAGACCCAGTACTTC
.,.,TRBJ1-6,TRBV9,CASSFRLNSPLHF,TGTGCCAGCAGCTTCCGACTTAATTCACCCCTCCACTTT
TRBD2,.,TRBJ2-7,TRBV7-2,CASSFRTGLAGSLPYEQYF,TGTGCCAGCAGCTTTAGAACCGGACTAGCGGGGAGCCTTCCCTACGAGCAGTACTTC
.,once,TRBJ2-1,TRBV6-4,CASSDWGADNEQFF,TGTGCCAGCAGTGACTGGGGGGCGGACAATGAGCAGTTCTTC
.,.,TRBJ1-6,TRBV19,CASSDRGKDSPLHF,TGTGCCAGTAGTGACCGGGGTAAGGATTCACCCCTCCACTTT
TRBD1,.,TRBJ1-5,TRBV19,CASSIRSGQGRTQPQHF,TGTGCCAGTAGTATCAGATCCGGACAGGGAAGGACTCAGCCCCAGCATTTT
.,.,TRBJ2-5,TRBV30,CAWRAPGIETQYF,TGTGCCTGGAGGGCTCCTGGGATAGAGACCCAGTACTTC
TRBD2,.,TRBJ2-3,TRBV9,CASSDGTSQLVTLSTDTQYF,TGTGCCAGCAGCGATGGGACTAGCCAATTAGTAACCCTAAGCACAGATACGCAGTATTTT
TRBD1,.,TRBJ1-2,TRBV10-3,CAMGTAEGGYTF,TGTGCCATGGGGACAGCGGAGGGTGGCTACACCTTC
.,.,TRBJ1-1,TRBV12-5,CASGPFLDTEAFF,TGTGCTAGTGGGCCCTTTTTGGACACTGAAGCTTTCTTT
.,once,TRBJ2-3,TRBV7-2,CASSPDRGSTDTQYF,TGTGCCAGCAGCCCCGACCGGGGATCCACAGATACGCAGTATTTT
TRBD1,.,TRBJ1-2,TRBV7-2,CASSTGGQSSGYGYTF,TGTGCCAGCAGCACAGGGGGGCAATCGAGCGGCTATGGCTACACCTTC
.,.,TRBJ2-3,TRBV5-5,CASSLALATLSTDTQYF,TGTGCCAGCAGCTTGGCCTTGGCAACCCTTAGCACAGATACGCAGTATTTT
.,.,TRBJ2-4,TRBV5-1,CASSLVPYELAKNIQYF,TGCGCCAGCAGCTTGGTGCCCTACGAGCTAGCCAAAAACATTCAGTACTTC
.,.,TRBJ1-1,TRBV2,CASSERGGWTEAFF,TGTGCCAGCAGTGAACGCGGAGGGTGGACTGAAGCTTTCTTT
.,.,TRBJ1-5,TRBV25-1,CASSGVGTNQPQHF,TGTGCCAGCAGTGGTGTGGGCACAAATCAGCCCCAGCATTTT
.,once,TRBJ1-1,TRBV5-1,CASRGPGVEAFF,TGCGCCAGCAGGGGCCCGGGGGTTGAAGCTTTCTTT
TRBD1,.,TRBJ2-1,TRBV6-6,CASSSRQGSSYNEQFF,TGTGCCAGCAGTAGCCGACAGGGGAGCTCCTACAATGAGCAGTTCTTC
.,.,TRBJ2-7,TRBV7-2,CASSLEGLTYEQYF,TGTGCCAGCAGCTTAGAAGGCCTAACCTACGAGCAGTACTTC
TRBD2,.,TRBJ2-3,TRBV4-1,CASSQDPPRGRATDTQYF,TGCGCCAGCAGCCAAGATCCGCCTCGCGGGAGGGCCACAGATACGCAGTATTTT
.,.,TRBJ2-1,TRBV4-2,CASSQDRRYEQFF,TGTGCCAGCAGCCAAGATCGACGGTATGAGCAGTTCTTC
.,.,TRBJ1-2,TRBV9,CASSVGFYYGYTF,TGTGCCAGCAGCGTGGGTTTTTACTATGGCTACACCTTC
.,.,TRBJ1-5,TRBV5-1,CASSLGTGSGQPQHF,TGCGCCAGCAGCTTGGGTACGGGATCGGGTCAGCCCCAGCATTTT
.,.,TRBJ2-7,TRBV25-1,CASSFGAHPYEQYF,TGTGCCAGCAGCTTCGGGGCTCACCCCTACGAGCAGTACTTC
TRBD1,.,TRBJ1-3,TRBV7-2,CASSQDRVRNTIYF,TGTGCCAGCAGTCAAGACAGGGTCAGAAACACCATATATTTT
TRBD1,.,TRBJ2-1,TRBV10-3,CAIRDSGQGLGNEQFF,TGTGCCATCAGGGATTCTGGACAGGGGCTGGGTAATGAGCAGTTCTTC
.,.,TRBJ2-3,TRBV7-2,CASSLGRDTQYF,TGTGCCAGCAGCTTGGGCCGAGATACGCAGTATTTT
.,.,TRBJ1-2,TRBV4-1,CASSQPFYGYTF,TGCGCCAGCAGCCAACCGTTCTATGGCTACACCTTC
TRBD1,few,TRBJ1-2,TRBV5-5,CASSSGGNYGYTF,TGTGCCAGCAGCTCAGGGGGCAACTATGGCTACACCTTC
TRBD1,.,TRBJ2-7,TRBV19,CASSIIPGGDYEQYF,TGTGCCAGTAGTATAATACCAGGGGGCGACTACGAGCAGTACTTC
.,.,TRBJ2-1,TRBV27,CASSFRPLGNEQFF,TGTGCCAGCAGTTTCCGACCACTAGGAAATGAGCAGTTCTTC
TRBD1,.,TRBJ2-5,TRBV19,CASSNPTGGQTQYF,TGTGCCAGTAGTAACCCGACAGGGGGACAGACCCAGTACTTC
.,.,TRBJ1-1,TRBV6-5,CASRIGQQNTEAFF,TGTGCCAGCAGGATTGGACAGCAGAACACTGAAGCTTTCTTT
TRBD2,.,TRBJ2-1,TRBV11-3,CASSPTSGEYNEQFF,TGTGCCAGCAGCCCGACTAGCGGGGAGTACAATGAGCAGTTCTTC
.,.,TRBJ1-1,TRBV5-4,CASSLVPNTEAFF,TGTGCCAGCAGCTTGGTCCCCAACACTGAAGCTTTCTTT
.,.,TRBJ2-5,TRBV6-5,CASSYTGARETQYF,TGTGCCAGCAGTTACACGGGGGCCCGAGAGACCCAGTACTTC
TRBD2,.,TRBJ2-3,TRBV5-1,CASSTGTSGIADTQYF,TGCGCCAGCAGCACCGGGACTAGCGGGATAGCAGATACGCAGTATTTT
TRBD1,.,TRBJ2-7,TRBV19,CASSIEQGRHEQYF,TGTGCCAGTAGTATTGAACAGGGGCGTCACGAGCAGTACTTC
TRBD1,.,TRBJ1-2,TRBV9,CASSVGGQGWGGYTF,TGTGCCAGCAGCGTAGGGGGACAGGGTTGGGGCGGCTACACCTTC
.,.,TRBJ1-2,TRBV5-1,CASSLGRGRHYGYTF,TGCGCCAGCAGCTTGGGGCGGGGGAGGCACTATGGCTACACCTTC
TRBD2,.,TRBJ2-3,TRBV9,CASSKRPGLAVGDTQYF,TGTGCCAGCAGCAAACGCCCGGGACTAGCGGTAGGAGATACGCAGTATTTT
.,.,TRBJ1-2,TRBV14,CASSPEANYGYTF,TGTGCCAGCAGCCCTGAAGCTAACTATGGCTACACCTTC
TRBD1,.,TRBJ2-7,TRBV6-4,CASRGAIMGQVSYEQYF,TGTGCCAGCAGGGGGGCTATTATGGGACAGGTATCCTACGAGCAGTACTTC
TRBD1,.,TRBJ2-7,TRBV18,CASSPGTGIKNEQYF,TGTGCCAGCTCACCCGGGACAGGGATCAAAAACGAGCAGTACTTC
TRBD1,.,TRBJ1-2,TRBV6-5,CASSYFGTGTGYGYTF,TGTGCCAGCAGTTACTTCGGTACCGGGACAGGGTACGGCTACACCTTC